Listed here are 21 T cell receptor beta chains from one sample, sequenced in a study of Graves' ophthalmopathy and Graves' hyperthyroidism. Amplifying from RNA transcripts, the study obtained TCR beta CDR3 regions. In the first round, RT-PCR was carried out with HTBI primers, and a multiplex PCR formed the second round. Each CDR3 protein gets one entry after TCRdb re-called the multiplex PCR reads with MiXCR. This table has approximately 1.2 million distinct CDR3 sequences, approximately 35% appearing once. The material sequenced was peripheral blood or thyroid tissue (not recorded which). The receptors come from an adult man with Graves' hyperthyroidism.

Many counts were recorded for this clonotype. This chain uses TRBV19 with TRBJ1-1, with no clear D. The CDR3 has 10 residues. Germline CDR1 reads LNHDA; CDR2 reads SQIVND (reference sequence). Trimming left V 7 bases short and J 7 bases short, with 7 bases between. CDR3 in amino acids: CASIHREAFF. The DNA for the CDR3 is TGTGCCAGTATTCACCGTGAAGCTTTCTTT. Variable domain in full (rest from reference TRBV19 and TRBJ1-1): DGGITQSPKYLFRKEGQNVTLSCEQNLNHDAMYWYRQDPGQGLRLIYYSQIVNDFQKGDIAEGYSVSREKKESFPLTVTSAQKNPTAFYLCASIHREAFFGQGTRLTVV.

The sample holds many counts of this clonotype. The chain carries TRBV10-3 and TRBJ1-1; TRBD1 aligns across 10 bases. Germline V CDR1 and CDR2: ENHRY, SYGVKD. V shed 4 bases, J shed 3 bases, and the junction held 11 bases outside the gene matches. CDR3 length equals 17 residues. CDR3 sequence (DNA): TGTGCCATCAGTGGGCCGAAGTCCGGGACAGGGGACACTGAAGCTTTCTTT. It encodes CAISGPKSGTGDTEAFF.

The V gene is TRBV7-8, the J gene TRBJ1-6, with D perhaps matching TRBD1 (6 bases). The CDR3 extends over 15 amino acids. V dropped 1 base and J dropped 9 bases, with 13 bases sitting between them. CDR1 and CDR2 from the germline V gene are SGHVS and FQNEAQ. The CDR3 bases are TGTGCCAGCAGCTTAGTGGGCAGGGGAATTTCACCCCTCCACTTT. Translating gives CASSLVGRGISPLHF.

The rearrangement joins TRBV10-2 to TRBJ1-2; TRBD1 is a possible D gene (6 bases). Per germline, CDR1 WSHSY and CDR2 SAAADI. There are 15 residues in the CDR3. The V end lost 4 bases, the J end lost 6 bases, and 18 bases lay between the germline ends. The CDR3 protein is CASSGNRVINNGYTF. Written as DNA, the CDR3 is TGCGCCAGCAGTGGCAACAGGGTGATCAACAATGGCTACACCTTC.

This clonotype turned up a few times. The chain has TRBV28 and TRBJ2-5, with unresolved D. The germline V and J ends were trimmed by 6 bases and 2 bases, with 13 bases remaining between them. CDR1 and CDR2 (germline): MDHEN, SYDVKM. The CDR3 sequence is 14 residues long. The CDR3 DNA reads TGTGCCAGCAGCTTAAGGTTCAGACAAGAGACCCAGTACTTC. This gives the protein CASSLRFRQETQYF.

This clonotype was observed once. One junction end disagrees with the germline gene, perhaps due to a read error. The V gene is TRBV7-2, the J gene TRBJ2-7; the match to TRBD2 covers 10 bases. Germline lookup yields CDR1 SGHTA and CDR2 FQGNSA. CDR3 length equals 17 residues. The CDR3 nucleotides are TGTGCCAGCAGCTTAGAGCGGGGGGGCAGATGGTCCGGGGAGCTGTACTTC. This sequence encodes CASSLERGGRWSGELYF.

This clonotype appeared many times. CDR3 coding DNA: TGTGCCAGCAGATGGGGGAATCAGCCCCAGCATTTT. This translates into CASRWGNQPQHF. This rearrangement joins TRBV6-6 to TRBJ1-5, with D perhaps matching TRBD1 (5 bases). This CDR3 is 12 amino acids long. V shed 6 bases and J shed 4 bases, with 7 bases lying between them. The germline CDR1 and CDR2 sequences are MNHNY and SVGAGI (reference sequence).

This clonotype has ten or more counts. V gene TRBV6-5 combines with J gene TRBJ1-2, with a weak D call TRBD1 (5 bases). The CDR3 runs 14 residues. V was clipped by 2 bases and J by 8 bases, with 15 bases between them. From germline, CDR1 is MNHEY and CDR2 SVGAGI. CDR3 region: CASSYPREIHGYTF. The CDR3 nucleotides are TGTGCCAGCAGTTACCCCAGGGAGATACACGGCTACACCTTC.

The CDR3 sequence: CASSVLANQPQHF. The CDR3 bases are TGTGCCAGCAGTGTTCTTGCGAATCAGCCCCAGCATTTT. The chain is built from TRBV25-1 and TRBJ1-5; D is undetermined. Germline loops: CDR1 MGHDK, CDR2 SYGVNS. V lost 4 bases and J 4 bases, leaving 8 bases between the germline ends. The CDR3 totals 13 residues.

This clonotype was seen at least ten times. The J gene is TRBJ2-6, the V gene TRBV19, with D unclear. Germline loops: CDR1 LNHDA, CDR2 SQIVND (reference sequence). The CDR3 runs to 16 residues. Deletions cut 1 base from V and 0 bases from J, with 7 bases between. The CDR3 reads CASSIAGFSGANVLTF. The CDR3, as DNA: TGTGCCAGTAGTATAGCGGGCTTCTCTGGGGCCAACGTCCTGACTTTC.

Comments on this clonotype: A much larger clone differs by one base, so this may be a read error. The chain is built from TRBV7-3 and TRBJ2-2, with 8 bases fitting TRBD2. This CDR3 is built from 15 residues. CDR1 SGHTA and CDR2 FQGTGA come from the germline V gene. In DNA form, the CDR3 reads TGTGCCAGCAGCCGTAGCGGGATGAACGCCGGGGAGCTGTTTTTT. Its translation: CASSRSGMNAGELFF.

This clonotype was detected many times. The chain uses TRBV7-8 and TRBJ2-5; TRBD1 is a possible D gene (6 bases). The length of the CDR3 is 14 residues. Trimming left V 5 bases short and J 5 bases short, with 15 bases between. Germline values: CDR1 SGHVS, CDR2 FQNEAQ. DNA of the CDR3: TGTGCCAGCAGCCTTAGAGGGGGTCTGGAGACCCAGTACTTC. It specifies CASSLRGGLETQYF.

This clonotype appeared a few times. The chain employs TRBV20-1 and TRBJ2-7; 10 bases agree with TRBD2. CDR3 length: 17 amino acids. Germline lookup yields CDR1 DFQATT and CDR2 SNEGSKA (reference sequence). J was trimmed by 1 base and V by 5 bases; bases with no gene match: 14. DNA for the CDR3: TGCAGTGCTGAACCGGGACTAGCGCCTAAACCTTCCTACGAGCAGTACTTC. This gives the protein CSAEPGLAPKPSYEQYF.

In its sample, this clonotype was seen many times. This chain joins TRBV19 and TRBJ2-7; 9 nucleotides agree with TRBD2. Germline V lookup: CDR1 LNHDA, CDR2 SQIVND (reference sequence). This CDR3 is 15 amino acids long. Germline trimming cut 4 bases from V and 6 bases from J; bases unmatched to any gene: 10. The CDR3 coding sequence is TGTGCCAGTAGTACCCCCTTAGCGGGAGTTGGCGAGCAGTACTTC. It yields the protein CASSTPLAGVGEQYF.

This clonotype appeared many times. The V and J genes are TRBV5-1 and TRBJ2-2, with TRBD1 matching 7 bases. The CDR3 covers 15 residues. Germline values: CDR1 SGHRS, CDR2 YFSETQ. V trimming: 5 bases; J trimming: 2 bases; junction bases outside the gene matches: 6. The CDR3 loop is CASRHDRANTGELFF. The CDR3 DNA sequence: TGCGCCAGCAGACACGACAGGGCTAACACCGGGGAGCTGTTTTTT.

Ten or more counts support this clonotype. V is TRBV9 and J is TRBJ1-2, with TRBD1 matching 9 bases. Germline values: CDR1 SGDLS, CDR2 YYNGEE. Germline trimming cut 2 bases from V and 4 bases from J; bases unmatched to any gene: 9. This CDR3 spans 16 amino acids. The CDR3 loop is CASSVASGTGPYGYTF. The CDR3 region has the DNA TGTGCCAGCAGCGTCGCCTCCGGGACAGGGCCCTATGGCTACACCTTC.

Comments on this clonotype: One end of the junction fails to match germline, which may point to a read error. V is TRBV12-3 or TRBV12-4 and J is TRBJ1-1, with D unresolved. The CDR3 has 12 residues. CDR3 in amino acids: CAGSLLGTEAFF. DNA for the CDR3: TGTGCCGGCAGTTTATTGGGTACTGAAGCTTTCTTT.

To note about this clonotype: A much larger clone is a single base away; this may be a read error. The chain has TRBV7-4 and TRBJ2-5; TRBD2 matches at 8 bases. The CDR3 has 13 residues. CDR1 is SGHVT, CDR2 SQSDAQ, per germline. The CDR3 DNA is TGTGCCCGCAGCTTCGGACTAGCAGAGACCCAGTACTTC. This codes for CARSFGLAETQYF.

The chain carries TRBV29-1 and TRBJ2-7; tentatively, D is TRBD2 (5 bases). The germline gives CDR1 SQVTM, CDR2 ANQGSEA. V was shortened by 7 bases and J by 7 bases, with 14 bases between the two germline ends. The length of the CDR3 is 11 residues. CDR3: CSALRSGEQYF. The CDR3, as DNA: TGCAGCGCCCTTCGAAGCGGAGAGCAGTACTTC.

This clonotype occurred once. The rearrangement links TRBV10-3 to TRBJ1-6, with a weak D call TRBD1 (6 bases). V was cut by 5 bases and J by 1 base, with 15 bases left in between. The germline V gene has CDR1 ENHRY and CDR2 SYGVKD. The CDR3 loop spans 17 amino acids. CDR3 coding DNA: TGTGCCATCAGTCCAGGGGAACAGCAATCCTATAATTCACCCCTCCACTTT. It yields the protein CAISPGEQQSYNSPLHF.

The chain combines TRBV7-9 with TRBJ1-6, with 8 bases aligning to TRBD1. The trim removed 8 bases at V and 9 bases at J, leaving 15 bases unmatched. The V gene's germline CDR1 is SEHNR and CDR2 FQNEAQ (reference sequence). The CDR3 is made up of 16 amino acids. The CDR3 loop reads CASGRGGTGGRSPLHF. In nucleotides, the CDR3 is TGTGCCAGCGGAAGAGGTGGGACAGGTGGTCGTTCACCCCTCCACTTT.